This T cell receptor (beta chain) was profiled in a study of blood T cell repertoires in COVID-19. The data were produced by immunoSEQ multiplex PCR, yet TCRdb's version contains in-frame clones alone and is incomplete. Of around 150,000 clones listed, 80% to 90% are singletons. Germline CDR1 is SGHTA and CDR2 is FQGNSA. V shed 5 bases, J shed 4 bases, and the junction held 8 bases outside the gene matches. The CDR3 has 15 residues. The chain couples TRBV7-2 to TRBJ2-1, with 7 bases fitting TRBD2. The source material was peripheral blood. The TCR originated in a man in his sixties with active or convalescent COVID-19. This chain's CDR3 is CASSIQRDAYNEQFF. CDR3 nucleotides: TGTGCCAGCAGCATACAGCGGGACGCGTACAATGAGCAGTTCTTC.